Shown below are 21 T cell receptor beta chains from a single sample sequenced in a study of blood T cell repertoires in COVID-19. Clones were sequenced by immunoSEQ multiplex PCR, and TCRdb holds only the in-frame ones, with some missing. Of some 300,000 clones listed, roughly 91% were seen once; the top ten hold 2.9%. Sequenced sample: PBMCs or T cells enriched from blood (not recorded which). Receptors were obtained from a woman aged 45-65 years who had been exposed to COVID-19.

The J gene is TRBJ1-1, the V gene TRBV11-2, with 8 bases that match TRBD1. V trimming: 3 bases; J trimming: 3 bases; junction bases outside the gene matches: 6. Germline-derived CDR1 and CDR2 are SGHAT and FQNNGV. CDR3 length: 15 residues. Written as DNA, the CDR3 is TGTGCCAGCAGCTTGACAGGGGAAATAGACACTGAAGCTTTCTTT. Amino acid sequence: CASSLTGEIDTEAFF.

Of note for this clone: Other DNA sequences in the sample encode the same CDR3. CDR3 sequence: CASSLAGIQETQYF. For the CDR3, the DNA is TGTGCCAGCAGCTTAGCAGGGATCCAAGAGACCCAGTACTTC. The chain combines TRBV11-2 with TRBJ2-5; D is possibly TRBD1 (5 bases). Trimming cost V 1 base and J 1 base, with 7 bases left between them. Germline CDR1 reads SGHAT; CDR2 reads FQNNGV. There are 14 residues in the CDR3.

This clone was seen more than once but under ten times. The gene calls are TRBV19 and TRBJ1-4; TRBD1 might be the D (6 bases). Germline V gene data show CDR1 as LNHDA and CDR2 as SQIVND (reference sequence). V lost 5 bases and J 5 bases, leaving 15 bases between the germline ends. There are 15 residues in the CDR3. DNA of the CDR3: TGTGCCAGTAGTTCGTTATCTGGGGGCAATGAAAAACTGTTTTTT. Translated, it gives CASSSLSGGNEKLFF.

This clone was seen only a few times. V is TRBV28 and J is TRBJ2-7; TRBD1 agrees at 12 bases. The CDR3 spans 13 residues. V shed 6 bases, J shed 7 bases, and the junction held 4 bases outside the gene matches. Germline values: CDR1 MDHEN, CDR2 SYDVKM. DNA for the CDR3: TGTGCCAGCAGGGGACAGGGGGCGTGGGAGCAGTACTTC. It is translated as CASRGQGAWEQYF.

The V and J genes are TRBV3-1 (or the pseudogene TRBV3-2) and TRBJ1-5; TRBD1 is a possible D gene (6 bases). V was pared by 5 bases and J by 0 bases, with 14 bases between. CDR1 is LGHDT and CDR2 is YNNKEL in the germline V gene (reference sequence). This CDR3 region has 16 residues. The CDR3 sequence is CASSVGAGDSNQPQHF. The DNA for the CDR3 is TGTGCCAGCAGCGTAGGGGCAGGGGATAGCAATCAGCCCCAGCATTTT.

V is TRBV5-1 and J is TRBJ2-7; TRBD2 might be the D (5 bases). Germline CDR1 is SGHRS and CDR2 is YFSETQ. Trimming stripped 4 bases from V and 6 bases from J, with 8 bases between. CDR3 size: 11 residues. The CDR3 DNA sequence: TGCGCCAGCAGCCCGGGATCCGAGCAGTACTTC. Residues: CASSPGSEQYF.

This chain links TRBV20-1 with TRBJ2-5; D ambiguous. Germline CDR1 reads DFQATT; CDR2 reads SNEGSKA (reference sequence). This CDR3 comprises 14 residues. The V end lost 3 bases, the J end lost 2 bases, and 13 bases lay between the germline ends. CDR3 nucleotide sequence: TGCAGTGCTAGTGCCACTAACTCACAAGAGACCCAGTACTTC. Its protein is CSASATNSQETQYF.

This clone has just a few counts. The chain is built from TRBV11-3 and TRBJ1-2, with TRBD1 matching over 7 bases. The CDR3 extends over 12 amino acids. CDR1 is SGHNT, CDR2 YENEEA, per germline. After removal of 4 bases from V and 8 bases from J, the junction contained 4 bases not matched to a gene. The CDR3 sequence is CASSSTGLGYTF. CDR3 in DNA: TGTGCCAGCAGCTCGACAGGGCTCGGCTACACCTTC.

The table lists this clone with a few counts. This chain joins TRBV2 and TRBJ2-3, with TRBD1 matching 12 bases. Germline V gene sequence: CDR1 SNHLY, CDR2 FYNNEI. V lost 4 bases, J lost 1 base, and 3 bases stayed unmatched. CDR3 length: 16 residues. The CDR3 bases are TGTGCCAGCAGTGGAGGGACAGGGGGCGGCACAGATACGCAGTATTTT. Amino acids: CASSGGTGGGTDTQYF.

The gene calls are TRBV25-1 and TRBJ2-7, with 9 bases aligning to TRBD1. The ends lost 5 bases at V and 2 bases at J; junction bases unmatched: 4. The CDR3 has 14 amino acids. Germline assignment: CDR1 MGHDK and CDR2 SYGVNS. CDR3 amino acids: CASSPGTGTYEQYF. The CDR3 DNA sequence: TGTGCCAGCAGTCCCGGGACAGGGACCTACGAGCAGTACTTC.

The chain uses TRBV28 and TRBJ1-6, with TRBD1 identical over 11 bases. V lost 6 bases to trimming and J lost 10 bases; unmatched junction nucleotides: 5. This CDR3 has 14 amino acids. Germline V gene lookup returns CDR1 MDHEN and CDR2 SYDVKM. CDR3 sequence: CASSLRDRGSPLHF. CDR3 in DNA: TGTGCCAGCAGCCTTAGGGACAGGGGGTCACCCCTCCACTTT.

The table lists this clone with a count of one. The chain joins TRBV9 to TRBJ1-4; 8 nucleotides line up with TRBD1. Germline lookup yields CDR1 SGDLS and CDR2 YYNGEE. The CDR3 length is 16 residues. Unmatched junction bases numbered 8, after V lost 4 bases and J lost 3 bases. This CDR3 reads CASSPDRGFSNEKLFF. The CDR3 nucleotides are TGTGCCAGCAGCCCAGACAGGGGCTTCTCTAATGAAAAACTGTTTTTT.

The chain has TRBV9 and TRBJ2-1; D is ambiguous. Germline V gene lookup returns CDR1 SGDLS and CDR2 YYNGEE. The CDR3 runs to 16 residues. V was clipped by 0 bases and J by 7 bases, with 17 bases between them. The CDR3 DNA sequence: TGTGCCAGCAGCGTAGGCAGTGCTGGTATTGGTAATGAGCAGTTCTTC. Residues: CASSVGSAGIGNEQFF.

J is TRBJ1-4 and V is TRBV2; D is ambiguous. The CDR3 consists of 16 residues. The ends were cut back, 2 bases at V and 7 bases at J, with 17 bases in the middle. Germline V gene data show CDR1 as SNHLY and CDR2 as FYNNEI. For the CDR3, the DNA is TGTGCCAGCAGTGAATTAGGGTTGAGGGCGGGTGAAAAACTGTTTTTT. Translated: CASSELGLRAGEKLFF.

The chain joins TRBV9 to TRBJ1-1, with TRBD1 matching over 8 bases. CDR3 length: 16 amino acids. Germline values: CDR1 SGDLS, CDR2 YYNGEE. J gave up 4 bases and V 3 bases, and 11 bases lay outside the gene matches. CDR3 nucleotide sequence: TGTGCCAGCAGCGCCCGTTTGGACAGGGCTGGCACTGAAGCTTTCTTT. It specifies CASSARLDRAGTEAFF. Based on the CDR3 plus reference TRBV9 and TRBJ1-1, the full variable domain is DSGVTQTPKHLITATGQRVTLRCSPRSGDLSVYWYQQSLDQGLQFLIQYYNGEERAKGNILERFSAQQFPDLHSELNLSSLELGDSALYFCASSARLDRAGTEAFFGQGTRLTVV.

This chain uses TRBV29-1 with TRBJ1-2; D possibly corresponds to TRBD1 (5 bases). CDR1 SQVTM and CDR2 ANQGSEA come from the germline V gene. This CDR3 contains 11 residues. Deletions cut 5 bases from V and 7 bases from J, with 11 bases between. CDR3 sequence: CSVSGLRGYTF. Here the CDR3 DNA reads TGCAGCGTTTCAGGGTTACGTGGCTACACCTTC.

The genes are TRBV18 and TRBJ2-7, with D tentatively TRBD2 (6 bases). The CDR3 loop spans 15 amino acids. Germline lookup yields CDR1 KGHSH and CDR2 LQKENI. Trimming removed 6 bases from V and 7 bases from J, with 22 bases in between. Here the CDR3 reads CASSPSGTPRKEQYF. The CDR3 bases are TGTGCCAGCTCGCCGTCCGGGACTCCTAGGAAAGAGCAGTACTTC.

This sequence joins TRBV6-5 and TRBJ2-1; possibly TRBD2 for D (5 bases). V was trimmed by 7 bases and J by 2 bases, leaving 15 bases between them. Germline V CDR1 and CDR2: MNHEY, SVGAGI. The CDR3 length is 15 residues. The CDR3: CASKGGQETYNEQFF. CDR3 nucleotides: TGTGCCAGCAAGGGCGGGCAGGAGACCTACAATGAGCAGTTCTTC.

At least ten counts were recorded for this clone. This specimen includes other DNA sequences encoding the same CDR3. The rearrangement uses TRBV19 and TRBJ2-3; TRBD2 matches 8 bases. Per germline, CDR1 LNHDA and CDR2 SQIVND (reference sequence). This CDR3 contains 17 residues. With V trimmed by 6 bases and J by 5 bases, 16 bases remained unmatched. The CDR3 is CASSPIRAGGREDTQYF. CDR3 DNA: TGTGCCAGTAGCCCAATAAGGGCGGGGGGCCGGGAAGATACGCAGTATTTT.

The chain links TRBV20-1 to TRBJ2-3; tentatively, D is TRBD1 (5 bases). V shed 6 bases and J shed 4 bases, with 8 bases lying between them. Germline V CDR1 and CDR2: DFQATT, SNEGSKA (reference sequence). The CDR3 covers 11 residues. CDR3 sequence reads: CSARTSDTQYF. In nucleotides, the CDR3 is TGCAGTGCGAGGACATCAGATACGCAGTATTTT.

The J gene is TRBJ1-3, the V gene TRBV9; 11 bases agree with TRBD1. In germline, CDR1 is SGDLS, CDR2 YYNGEE. The CDR3 sequence is 15 residues long. V shed 4 bases and J 4 bases; nucleotides not matched to a gene: 4. CDR3 loop: CASSPGTGGGNTIYF. As DNA, the CDR3 is TGTGCCAGCAGCCCAGGGACAGGGGGAGGAAACACCATATATTTT.